This T cell receptor (beta chain) derives from a study of T-cell memory formation after mild COVID-19. Whole-study context: TCR clusters largely stayed donor specific.

This clonotype was detected a few times. Its antigen is not known. MiXCR was run by TCRdb on the 5' RACE reads, yielding one entry per CDR3 protein. The sample consists of around 55,000 distinct CDR3 sequences, 9.5% of them appearing once. V lost 2 bases to trimming and J lost 8 bases, with 19 bases between them. Germline CDR1 reads MNHNY; CDR2 reads SVGAGI (reference sequence). The CDR3 extends over 16 amino acids. Study findings and constraints: The study found balanced CD4/CD8 in clones contracting day 15 to 85 and a CD4+ lean in later expanders. In second-wave clones peaking day 37, SARS-CoV-2 specificity remained unconfirmed.

This TCR derives from a man younger than 35 who had mild COVID-19 (a few samples of this study predate the infection). Cell type and time point are not known. This chain uses TRBV6-6 with TRBJ2-1, with D tentatively TRBD2 (6 bases). Sequenced input: PBMCs or a T cell subset sorted from them (not recorded which). The chain's CDR3 is CASSYGGFQGWDEQFF. DNA of the CDR3: TGTGCCAGCAGTTACGGGGGGTTCCAGGGATGGGATGAGCAGTTCTTC.